This is a list of T cell receptor beta chains from one sample in a study of blood T cell repertoires in COVID-19. Clones were sequenced by immunoSEQ multiplex PCR, and TCRdb holds only the in-frame ones, with some missing. Of approximately 300,000 clones listed, around 82% are singletons. The sequenced sample consisted of peripheral blood. The receptors shown here come from a person aged 70 to 79 with COVID-19, enrolled during active disease. Each CDR3 is given with its conserved first and last residue. A D gene is named only where the DNA matches it firmly.

TRBV7-2	TRBJ2-2	.	TGTGCCAGCAGCTCTCAGGGTAGAAGCGGGGAGCTGTTTTTT	CASSSQGRSGELFF
TRBV7-6	TRBJ2-3	.	TGTGCCAGCAGCCATGACAAGTTTAGCGAAACAGATACGCAGTATTTT	CASSHDKFSETDTQYF
TRBV18	TRBJ2-1	.	TGTGCCAGCTCACCACGTGTGGCAGGGTCCGTCTACAATGAGCAGTTCTTC	CASSPRVAGSVYNEQFF
TRBV28	TRBJ2-3	TRBD2	TGTGCCGCAGGGGAGTATGCGGGGGGGAGCACAGATACGCAGTATTTT	CAAGEYAGGSTDTQYF
TRBV3-1/TRBV3-2	TRBJ2-7	.	TGTGCCAGCAGCCTCGGTTACGAGCAGTACTTC	CASSLGYEQYF
TRBV6-5	TRBJ1-1	.	TGTGCCAGCTTCTCCCCCGGGGGGACGAACACTGAAGCTTTCTTT	CASFSPGGTNTEAFF
TRBV7-8	TRBJ1-1	.	TGTGCCAGCAGCCAGTCGGGGAGACGAGCTTTCTTT	CASSQSGRRAFF
TRBV7-8	TRBJ1-5	.	TGTGCCAGCAGCCGTACAGGGCTCAATCAGCCCCAGCATTTT	CASSRTGLNQPQHF
TRBV7-9	TRBJ2-5	TRBD1	TGTGCCAGCAGCCAACGGCAGGGGGCACGCGAGGAGACCCAGTACTTC	CASSQRQGAREETQYF
TRBV5-5	TRBJ2-1	.	TGTGCCAGCAGGAGGGCAGAGACAAATTACAATGAGCAGTTCTTC	CASRRAETNYNEQFF
TRBV6-4	TRBJ2-3	.	TGTGCCAGCAGTGAGTGCAGGAACGACGCTAGCACAGATACGCAGTATTTT	CASSECRNDASTDTQYF
TRBV5-6	TRBJ1-6	.	TGTGCCAGCAGCCGGGGGACGGGGGATAATTCACCCCTCCACTTT	CASSRGTGDNSPLHF
TRBV10-3	TRBJ1-5	.	TGTGCCATCAGTGAGTCGAGGAATAGCAATCAGCCCCAGCATTTT	CAISESRNSNQPQHF